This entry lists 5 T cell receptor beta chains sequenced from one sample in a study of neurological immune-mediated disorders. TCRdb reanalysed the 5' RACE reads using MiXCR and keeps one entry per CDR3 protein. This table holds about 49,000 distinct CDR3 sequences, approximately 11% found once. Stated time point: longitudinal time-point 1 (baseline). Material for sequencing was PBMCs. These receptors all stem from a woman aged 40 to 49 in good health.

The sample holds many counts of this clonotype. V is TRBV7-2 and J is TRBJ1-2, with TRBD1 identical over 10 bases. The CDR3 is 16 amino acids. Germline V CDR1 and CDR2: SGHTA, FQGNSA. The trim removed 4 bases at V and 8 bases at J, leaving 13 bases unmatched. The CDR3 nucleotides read TGTGCCAGCAGCTCAGACAGGGGGCTCCTCTCTAGGGGCTACACCTTC. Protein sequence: CASSSDRGLLSRGYTF.

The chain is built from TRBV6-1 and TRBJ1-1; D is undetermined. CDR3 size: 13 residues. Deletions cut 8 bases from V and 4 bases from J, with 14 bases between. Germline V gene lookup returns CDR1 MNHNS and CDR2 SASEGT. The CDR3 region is CASGSRRATEAFF. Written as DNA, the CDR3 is TGTGCCAGCGGCTCTAGGAGGGCCACTGAAGCTTTCTTT.

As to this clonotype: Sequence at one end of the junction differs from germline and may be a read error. For the CDR3, the DNA is TGTACCAGCAGTTTCGGCAGGATGTACACTGAAGCTTTCTTT. This encodes CTSSFGRMYTEAFF. The V and J genes are TRBV12-3 or TRBV12-4 and TRBJ1-1; D is unresolved. This CDR3 contains 14 residues.

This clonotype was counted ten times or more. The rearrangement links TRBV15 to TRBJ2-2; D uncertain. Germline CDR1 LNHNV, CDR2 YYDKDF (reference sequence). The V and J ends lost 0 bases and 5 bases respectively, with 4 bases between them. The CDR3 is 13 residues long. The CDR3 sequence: CATSRDWTGELFF. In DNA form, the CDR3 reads TGTGCCACCAGCAGAGATTGGACCGGGGAGCTGTTTTTT.

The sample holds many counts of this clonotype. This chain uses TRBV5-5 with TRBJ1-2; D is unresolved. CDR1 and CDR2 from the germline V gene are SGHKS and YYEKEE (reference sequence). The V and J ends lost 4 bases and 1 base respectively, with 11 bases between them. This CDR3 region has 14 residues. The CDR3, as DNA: TGTGCCAGCAGCAATGGCAGAAGTAACTATGGCTACACCTTC. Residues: CASSNGRSNYGYTF.